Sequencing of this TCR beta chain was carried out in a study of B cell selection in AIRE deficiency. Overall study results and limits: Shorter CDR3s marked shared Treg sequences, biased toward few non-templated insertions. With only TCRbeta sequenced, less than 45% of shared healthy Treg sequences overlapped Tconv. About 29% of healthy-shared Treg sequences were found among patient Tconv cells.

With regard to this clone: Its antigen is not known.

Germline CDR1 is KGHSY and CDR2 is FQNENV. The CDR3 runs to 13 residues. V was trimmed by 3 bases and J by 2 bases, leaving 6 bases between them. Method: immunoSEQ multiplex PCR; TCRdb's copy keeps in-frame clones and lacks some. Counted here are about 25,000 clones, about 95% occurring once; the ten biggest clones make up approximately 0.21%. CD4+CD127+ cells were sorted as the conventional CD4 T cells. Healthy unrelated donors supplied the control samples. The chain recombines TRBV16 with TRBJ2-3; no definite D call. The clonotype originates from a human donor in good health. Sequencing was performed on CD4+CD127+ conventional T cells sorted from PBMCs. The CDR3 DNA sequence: TGTGCCAGCAGCCAGGGATCCACAGATACGCAGTATTTT. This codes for CASSQGSTDTQYF.